This is a list of T cell receptor beta chains from one sample in a study of technical replicates of blood from a few donors. TCRdb's copy holds only in-frame clones and misses some; the assay was immunoSEQ multiplex PCR. Of under 85,000 clones listed, 91% are singletons. Source material: T cells isolated from PBMCs. Receptor source: a human donor in good health. Some clones in this sample may be carry-over from other donors' samples. CDR3s include the opening cysteine and the closing phenylalanine or tryptophan. A D gene is named only where the DNA matches it firmly.

CDR3aa	d_gene	v_gene
CAWSRSGISDTQYF	TRBD2	TRBV30
CASSVNSYEQYF	NA	TRBV10-1
CASSLVGGSHGYTF	NA	TRBV7-6
CASAWTSVYEQYF	TRBD2	TRBV27
CSGGLAGGNEQFF	TRBD2	TRBV29-1
CASSLSVEETQYF	NA	TRBV7-9
CASSSRPPGIVADTQYF	NA	TRBV4-3
CASSIGRSYEQYF	NA	TRBV19
CASSPLITSEEGTRYTDTQYF	TRBD2	TRBV18
CASSSPGQGLNTEAFF	TRBD1	TRBV28
CASSLYNEQFF	NA	TRBV5-8
CASSLESSFPSIQYF	NA	TRBV7-2
CASSSGLAGDEQFF	TRBD2	TRBV5-1
CAVSRQSNTIYF	NA	TRBV28
CASSPGGQGNTIYF	TRBD1	TRBV7-7
CAWSAGHGTYNEQFF	NA	TRBV30
CASSEVLAVNTGELFF	TRBD2	TRBV2
CASSVGDPGTGVYEQYF	TRBD1	TRBV9
CASNPYSGSGDTGELFF	TRBD2	TRBV10-2
CSVEGQGAGEKLFF	TRBD1	TRBV29-1
CASSNHRARRDTEAFF	NA	TRBV21-1
CASSFPLGEGLNEQFF	TRBD2	TRBV28
CASSVDREGNQPQHF	TRBD1	TRBV19
CASSLWAGSGLSGNTIYF	NA	TRBV28
CASSYSHSGSTDTQYF	NA	TRBV6-5
CSALTGDSYEQYF	TRBD1	TRBV29-1
CAWREQGLYTEAFF	TRBD1	TRBV30
CASSGGQGAQETQYF	TRBD1	TRBV5-1
CASSEADNQPQHF	NA	TRBV25-1
CASRYARGGEQYF	NA	TRBV6-5
CASSYSSGTGGTEAFF	TRBD1	TRBV6-6
CSAGLAVTGELFF	TRBD2	TRBV29-1
CASSLGQGADTQYF	TRBD1	TRBV5-1
CASSWDSPYYEQYF	TRBD1	TRBV5-1
CASGLAGDTQYF	NA	TRBV12-5
CASSIGPPGEQYF	NA	TRBV19
CASSNIGGPEQYF	NA	TRBV25-1
CASKRRNFIEQFF	NA	TRBV7-9
CASTSGSGSLGDEQFF	TRBD2	TRBV5-1
CASSILRDSYNEQFF	NA	TRBV19
CASSSTKKRETVYNEQFF	TRBD2	TRBV5-4
CATSRDPLHINEQYF	NA	TRBV15
CASSYADYSDTQYF	NA	TRBV6-5
CAIKSGNTEAFF	NA	TRBV6-5